Listed below are T cell receptor beta chains from one sample, sequenced in a study of T-cell memory formation after mild COVID-19. TCRdb reanalysed the 5' RACE reads using MiXCR and keeps one entry per CDR3 protein. The data contain 450,000 to 650,000 distinct CDR3 sequences, less than 25% of them singletons. Material: PBMCs or a T cell subset sorted from them (not recorded which). These receptors were collected from an adult woman who had mild COVID-19 (a few samples of this study predate the infection). Cell type and time point are not known. CDR3s include the opening cysteine and the closing phenylalanine or tryptophan. Fields, in order: V gene, D gene, CDR3 length, clone size, J gene, CDR3 DNA, CDR3 protein. A D gene is named only where the DNA matches it firmly. Clone size is stated in some rows and not others, as once, few, many or a class when expanded.

>TRBV7-9|.|14|few|TRBJ2-4
TGTGCCAGCAGCTTAGGGCGGGGAGCAAACATTCAGTACTTC
CASSLGRGANIQYF
>TRBV7-6|.|15|few|TRBJ1-4
TGTGCCAGCTGCGAAGTACGGGGGAGGTGTGAAAAACTGTTTTTT
CASCEVRGRCEKLFF
>TRBV25-1|.|15|.|TRBJ1-2
TGTGCCAGCAGTGAATTTGGGAGGACGGACTATGGCTACACCTTC
CASSEFGRTDYGYTF
>TRBV29-1|TRBD1|15|.|TRBJ1-2
TGCAGCGTGGCCGGGACAGGGGGCGCATCGGGAGGCTACACCTTC
CSVAGTGGASGGYTF
>TRBV4-2|.|14|.|TRBJ2-5
TGTGCCAGCAGCCAAGATCAGAATATGGAGACCCAGTACTTC
CASSQDQNMETQYF
>TRBV5-1|.|11|few|TRBJ2-5
TGCGCCAGCAGCTTGCACGAGACCCAGTACTTC
CASSLHETQYF
>TRBV7-7|TRBD2|18|.|TRBJ2-3
TGTGCCAGCAGCCCCTCATCGCTGGGACTAGCAGGGGCAGATACGCAGTATTTT
CASSPSSLGLAGADTQYF
>TRBV5-1|.|14|.|TRBJ2-7
TGCGCCAGCAGCTTTCAACAGGGTACGTACGAGCAGTACTTC
CASSFQQGTYEQYF
>TRBV6-5|.|12|few|TRBJ2-7
TGTGCCAGCAGTTACTCGGGGTCCGAGCAGTACTTC
CASSYSGSEQYF
>TRBV6-5|TRBD1|14|few|TRBJ1-6
TGTGCCAGCAGTTACTTACAGGGGAATTCACCCCTCCACTTT
CASSYLQGNSPLHF
>TRBV20-1|.|14|many|TRBJ2-5
TGCAGTGCTAGAGAGGGGGACTCGCGGGAGACCCAGTACTTC
CSAREGDSRETQYF
>TRBV9|.|16|few|TRBJ2-3
TGTGCCAGCAGCGTAGAAGGGCTAGACAGCACAGATACGCAGTATTTT
CASSVEGLDSTDTQYF
>TRBV7-8|TRBD1|13|.|TRBJ1-2
TGTGCCAGCAGCTTCGGGACAGGGTCCGGCTACACCTTC
CASSFGTGSGYTF
>TRBV6-5|TRBD1|18|.|TRBJ1-2
TGTGCCAGCAGAAAAACGGGGGGGACAGGGCGAGTTAACTATGGCTACACCTTC
CASRKTGGTGRVNYGYTF
>TRBV7-2|TRBD2|14|.|TRBJ2-5
TGTGCCACCTCTAGCGGGAATAGGTTAGAGACCCAGTACTTC
CATSSGNRLETQYF
>TRBV29-1|.|12|few|TRBJ1-1
TGCAGCGTTGTAAAGGGGAACACTGAAGCTTTCTTT
CSVVKGNTEAFF
>TRBV7-3|TRBD1|17|.|TRBJ2-1
TGTGCCAGCAGCTTAGGATACCGGGACAGGCTTTACAATGAGCAGTTCTTC
CASSLGYRDRLYNEQFF
>TRBV6-1|TRBD1|15|.|TRBJ1-5
TGTGCCAGCAGAACGGGGACAGGCGTGGGTGCGCCCCAGCATTTT
CASRTGTGVGAPQHF
>TRBV19|TRBD2|16|few|TRBJ2-1
TGTGCCAGTAGATGGGGCGGGAGGGGAAATAACAATGAGCAGTTCTTC
CASRWGGRGNNNEQFF
>TRBV3-1|.|15|.|TRBJ2-7
TGTGCCAGCAGCACGCGACAGTCCCCTCTACGAGAGCAGTACTTC
CASSTRQSPLREQYF
>TRBV20-1|.|14|.|TRBJ2-7
TGCAGTGCCACAAGCCGACGCCTTTCGTACGAGCAGTACTTC
CSATSRRLSYEQYF
>TRBV23-1|.|14|.|TRBJ2-7
TGCGCCAGCAGTCAGGGAATGGAGAGCTACGAGCAGTACTTC
CASSQGMESYEQYF
>TRBV11-2|.|13|many|TRBJ2-2
TGTGCCAGCAGCCGACTGAACACCGGGGAGCTGTTTTTT
CASSRLNTGELFF
>TRBV20-1|TRBD1|16|.|TRBJ2-7
TGCAGTGCTAGAGATCGAGAACCGACAGGGCTCTACGAGCAGTACTTC
CSARDREPTGLYEQYF
>TRBV4-3|TRBD2|16|few|TRBJ2-1
TGCGCCAGCAGCCAAAACCAGGGACTAGATTACAATGAGCAGTTCTTC
CASSQNQGLDYNEQFF
>TRBV12-3/TRBV12-4|TRBD1|18|few|TRBJ1-5
TGTGCCAGCAGCCCCGGGTGGGGACAGGGTTTTTACAGTCAGCCCCAGCATTTT
CASSPGWGQGFYSQPQHF
>TRBV5-1|TRBD1|14|.|TRBJ1-4
TGCGCCAGCAGCTTACGGACAGGGGAGGAAAAACTGTTTTTT
CASSLRTGEEKLFF
>TRBV12-3/TRBV12-4|TRBD2|14|.|TRBJ2-3
TGTGCCAGCAGTTCGGGGACTAGTTGGGATACGCAGTATTTT
CASSSGTSWDTQYF
>TRBV24-1|TRBD2|16|.|TRBJ2-1
TGTGCCACCAGTGATTTAGCGGGGGGCCCCTCCCATGAGCAGTTCTTC
CATSDLAGGPSHEQFF
>TRBV9|.|15|.|TRBJ2-5
TGTGCCAGCAGCGTTGGGGGAAACAGACAAGAGACCCAGTACTTC
CASSVGGNRQETQYF
>TRBV6-5|.|15|.|TRBJ2-2
TGTGCCAGCTCACCACAGGGTATGGTCACCGGGGAGCTGTTTTTT
CASSPQGMVTGELFF
>TRBV9|TRBD1|14|few|TRBJ1-1
TGTGCCAGCAGCCCGATGGACAGGGGAACTGAAGCTTTCTTT
CASSPMDRGTEAFF
>TRBV4-3|TRBD2|16|few|TRBJ2-1
TGCGCCAGCAGCCAAGCAAGCGGGAGCTCCTACAATGAGCAGTTCTTC
CASSQASGSSYNEQFF
>TRBV7-8|.|17|few|TRBJ1-6
TGTGCCAGCAGCTTAGGGAGCGAGAGCTCCTATAATTCACCCCTCCACTTT
CASSLGSESSYNSPLHF
>TRBV12-3/TRBV12-4|.|14|many|TRBJ1-2
TGTGCCAGCAGTTCGTTTACAGGGACGCAAGGCTACACCTTC
CASSSFTGTQGYTF
>TRBV15|TRBD2|20|.|TRBJ2-1
TGTGCCACCAGCAGAGATAGACCGGGACTAGCGGGAGGTCCCTACAATGAGCAGTTCTTC
CATSRDRPGLAGGPYNEQFF
>TRBV6-2/TRBV6-3|TRBD1|14|.|TRBJ2-7
TGTGCCAGCAGTTACTGGGACAGAAAATACGAGCAGTACTTC
CASSYWDRKYEQYF
>TRBV2|TRBD2|16|.|TRBJ2-1
TGTGCCAGCAGGGGACTAGCCGGAGAGAGGTACAATGAGCAGTTCTTC
CASRGLAGERYNEQFF
>TRBV9|TRBD1|17|few|TRBJ1-1
TGTGCCAGCAGCGTAGCTTCTTCCGGACAGGGGGCAATACGAGCTTTCTTT
CASSVASSGQGAIRAFF
>TRBV12-3/TRBV12-4|TRBD2|13|.|TRBJ2-1
TGTGCCAGCAGTTTACCCGGGACTACCCAGCAGTTCTTC
CASSLPGTTQQFF
>TRBV7-2|.|14|.|TRBJ1-1
TGTGCCAGAAGCTTCGAGGTATGGGGCACTGAAGCTTTCTTT
CARSFEVWGTEAFF
>TRBV19|.|14|.|TRBJ2-1
TGTGCCAGTAGTGGGCGGGGGCAGATCAATGAGCAGTTCTTC
CASSGRGQINEQFF
>TRBV5-1|.|14|.|TRBJ1-1
TGCGCCAGCGGCAAGCAGGGGACGAACACTGAAGCTTTCTTT
CASGKQGTNTEAFF
>TRBV29-1|.|14|.|TRBJ2-1
TGCAGCGTTGAGGGGCTAGGATTTCGAAGTGAGCAGTTCTTC
CSVEGLGFRSEQFF
>TRBV24-1|TRBD1|15|few|TRBJ2-1
TGTGCCACCAGTGACCCTACTGGACAGGCCCATGAGCAGTTCTTC
CATSDPTGQAHEQFF
>TRBV20-1|TRBD2|15|few|TRBJ2-2
TGCAGTGCTACCCTAGCGGGAGCGAACACCGGGGAGCTGTTTTTT
CSATLAGANTGELFF
>TRBV27|.|14|.|TRBJ1-1
TGTGCCAGCAGTTATGACAGGCTGGGGACTGAAGCTTTCTTT
CASSYDRLGTEAFF
>TRBV5-5|.|13|few|TRBJ1-4
TGTGCCAGCACCGGCGGGCGCAATGAAAAACTGTTTTTT
CASTGGRNEKLFF